This T cell receptor beta chain appears in the sequencing data of a study of shared clonotypes between healthy human individuals. Only CD45RO-negative cells positively selected for CCR7 counted as naive CD8 cells, so terminally differentiated effector memory CD45RA+ cells were excluded. The assay was immunoSEQ multiplex PCR, and TCRdb's table has in-frame clones only and misses some. The sample shows about 2.1 million clones, 90% to 95% of them seen only once. The junction had 5 bases not matched to a gene; V was cut back by 5 bases and J by 7 bases. This CDR3 is built from 13 residues. CDR1 is LNHDA and CDR2 is SQIVND in the germline V gene (reference sequence).

The origin of this receptor is a young man in good health. Some clones in this sample may be carry-over from other donors' samples. The V and J genes are TRBV19 and TRBJ1-5, with 7 bases matching TRBD1. The material sequenced was naive CD8+ T cells from PBMCs. Here the CDR3 reads CASSPQTGQPQHF. CDR3 in DNA: TGTGCCAGTAGTCCCCAGACAGGGCAGCCCCAGCATTTT.